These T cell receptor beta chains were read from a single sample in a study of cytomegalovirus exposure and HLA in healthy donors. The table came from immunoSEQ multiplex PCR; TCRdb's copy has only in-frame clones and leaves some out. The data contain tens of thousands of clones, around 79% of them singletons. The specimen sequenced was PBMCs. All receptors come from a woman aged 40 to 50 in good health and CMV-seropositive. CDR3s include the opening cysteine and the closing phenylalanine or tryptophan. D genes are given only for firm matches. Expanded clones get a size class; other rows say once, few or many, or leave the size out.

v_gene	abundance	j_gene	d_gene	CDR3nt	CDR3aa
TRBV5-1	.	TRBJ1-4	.	TGCGCCAGCAGCTTGGTTTCCGGGGAGGGGGAAAAACTGTTTTTT	CASSLVSGEGEKLFF
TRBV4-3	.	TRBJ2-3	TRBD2	TGCGCCAGCAGCCCCCTTCTCGCGGGAGGGGGCACAGATACGCAGTATTTT	CASSPLLAGGGTDTQYF
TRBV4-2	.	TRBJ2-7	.	TGTGCCAGCAGCCAATCTCAGACAGTCGGCTACGAGCAGTACTTC	CASSQSQTVGYEQYF
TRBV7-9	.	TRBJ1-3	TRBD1	TGTGCCAGCAGCGGACAGGCCGGATACACCATATATTTT	CASSGQAGYTIYF
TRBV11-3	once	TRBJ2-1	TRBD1	TGTGCCAGCAGCAAGACAGGGGATAGGAATGAGCAGTTCTTC	CASSKTGDRNEQFF
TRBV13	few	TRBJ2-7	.	TGTGCCAGCAGCTTGGGGCTCGAGCAGTACTTC	CASSLGLEQYF
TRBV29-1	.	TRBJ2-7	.	TGCAGCGTTGCCCGACAGACTTCCTACGAGCAGTACTTC	CSVARQTSYEQYF
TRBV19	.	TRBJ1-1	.	TGTGCCAGTAGTATAGGTAGGGGCTTCGGGGCTTTCTTT	CASSIGRGFGAFF
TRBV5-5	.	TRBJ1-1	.	TGTGCCAGCAGCGCCCAAGGGGGTGTGACGAACACTGAAGCTTTCTTT	CASSAQGGVTNTEAFF
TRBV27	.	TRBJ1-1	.	TGTGCCAGCAGTTTATTCGTCGGGTCTGAAGCTTTCTTT	CASSLFVGSEAFF
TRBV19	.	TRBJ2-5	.	TGTGCCACTAGGGAGCGGGAGACCCAGTACTTC	CATRERETQYF
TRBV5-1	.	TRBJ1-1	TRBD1	TGCGCCAGCAGCTCCCGGGACAGCAGCTCTGAAGCTTTCTTT	CASSSRDSSSEAFF
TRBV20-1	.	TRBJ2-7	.	TGCAGTGCTGTCAGTCCCTACGAGCAGTACTTC	CSAVSPYEQYF
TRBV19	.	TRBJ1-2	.	TGTGCCAGTAGTCTTAAGCGACAGGTCAGCTATGGCTACACCTTC	CASSLKRQVSYGYTF
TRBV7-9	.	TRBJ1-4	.	TGTGCCAGCAGCGCCGGACTCGAGGAGTCTAATGAAAAACTGTTTTTT	CASSAGLEESNEKLFF
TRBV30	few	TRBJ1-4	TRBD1	TGTGCCTGGAGTCAGGGACAGGGAATTGAAAAACTGTTTTTT	CAWSQGQGIEKLFF
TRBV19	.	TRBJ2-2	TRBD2	TGTGCCAGTAGTATAGGGGGGGGATACACCGGGGAGCTGTTTTTT	CASSIGGGYTGELFF
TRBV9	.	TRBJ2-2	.	TGTGCCACCCGGCAGGGGCCTTCGAACACCGGGGAGCTGTTTTTT	CATRQGPSNTGELFF
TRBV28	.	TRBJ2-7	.	TGTGCCAGCACCGCTCTCTGGGGGCCTTCCTACGAGCAGTACTTC	CASTALWGPSYEQYF
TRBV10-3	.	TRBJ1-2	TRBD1	TGTGCCATCAGGACAGGGGAGGACGATGGCTACACCTTC	CAIRTGEDDGYTF
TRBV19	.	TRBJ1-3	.	TGTGCCAGTAGTATAGTGCCCGGTGCTGGAAACACCATATATTTT	CASSIVPGAGNTIYF
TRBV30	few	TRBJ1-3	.	TGTGCCTGGGGAACAGGGCCGGTTTTCTCTGGAAACACCATATATTTT	CAWGTGPVFSGNTIYF
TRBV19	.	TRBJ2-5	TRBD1	TGTGCCAGTAGTATACAGGGGGCGGAGACCCAGTACTTC	CASSIQGAETQYF
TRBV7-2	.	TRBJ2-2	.	TGTGCCAGCAGCTCCAGGGGGGGACAGGCCCCAACCACCGGGGAGCTGTTTTTT	CASSSRGGQAPTTGELFF
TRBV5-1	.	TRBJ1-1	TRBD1	TGCGCCAGCAGCTGGGAGACAGGGACAAAAGCTTTCTTT	CASSWETGTKAFF
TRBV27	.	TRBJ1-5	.	TGTGCCAGCAGTTTAAAATTAGGGGATCAGCCCCAGCATTTT	CASSLKLGDQPQHF
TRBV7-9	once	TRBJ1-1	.	TGTGCCAGCAGCTCGGAGGGGAACAGATATGAAGCTTTCTTT	CASSSEGNRYEAFF
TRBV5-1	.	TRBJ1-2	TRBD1	TGCGCCAGCAGCCACGACAGGGCTGGCTACACCTTC	CASSHDRAGYTF
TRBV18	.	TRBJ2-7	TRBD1	TGTGCCAGCTCAACGGGACAGGGCTACGAGCAGTACTTC	CASSTGQGYEQYF
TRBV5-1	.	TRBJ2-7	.	TGCGCCAGCAGCCGGGAGAGCTCCTACGAGCAGTACTTC	CASSRESSYEQYF
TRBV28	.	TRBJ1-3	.	TGTGCCAGCAGTCTAGGGACTCCTGGAAACACCATATATTTT	CASSLGTPGNTIYF
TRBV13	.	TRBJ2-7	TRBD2	TGTGCCAGCAGGCCGGGACTAGCGGGAGGGGGGCAGTACTTC	CASRPGLAGGGQYF
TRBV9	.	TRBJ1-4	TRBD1	TGTGCCAGCAGCGATGGCCGTAGGACAGGGGGCCCTAATGAAAAACTGTTTTTT	CASSDGRRTGGPNEKLFF